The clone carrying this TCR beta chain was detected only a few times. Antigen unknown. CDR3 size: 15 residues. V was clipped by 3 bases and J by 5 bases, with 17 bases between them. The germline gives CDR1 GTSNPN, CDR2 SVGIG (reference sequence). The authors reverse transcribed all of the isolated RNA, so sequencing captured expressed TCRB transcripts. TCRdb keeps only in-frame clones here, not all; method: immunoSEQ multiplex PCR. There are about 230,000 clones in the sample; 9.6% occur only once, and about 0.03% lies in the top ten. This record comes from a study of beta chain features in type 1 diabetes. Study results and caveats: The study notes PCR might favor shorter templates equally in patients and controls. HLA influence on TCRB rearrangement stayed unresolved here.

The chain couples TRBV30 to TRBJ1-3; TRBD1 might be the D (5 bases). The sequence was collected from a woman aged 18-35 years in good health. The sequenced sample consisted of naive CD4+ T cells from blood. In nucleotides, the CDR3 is TGTGCCTGGAGCGAACGGACATCAGAGAGAAACACCATATATTTT. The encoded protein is CAWSERTSERNTIYF. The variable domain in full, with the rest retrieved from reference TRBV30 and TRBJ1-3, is SQTIHQWPATLVQPVGSPLSLECTVEGTSNPNLYWYRQAAGRGLQLLFYSVGIGQISSEVPQNLSASRPQDRQFILSSKKLLLSDSGFYLCAWSERTSERNTIYFGEGSWLTVV.